The next 24 T cell receptor beta chains were all read from a single sample in a study of blood T cell repertoires in COVID-19. Clones were sequenced by immunoSEQ multiplex PCR, and TCRdb holds only the in-frame ones, with some missing. Counted here are 70,000 or so clones, around 86% occurring once; the ten biggest clones make up about 30%. Material for sequencing was peripheral blood. The receptors stem from a woman of 80 years or more with active or convalescent COVID-19.

This clone has only one observation. The chain employs TRBV24-1 and TRBJ1-5, with 7 nucleotides matching TRBD1. The CDR3 length is 15 residues. V was clipped by 6 bases and J by 7 bases; unmatched bases: 11. Germline V lookup: CDR1 KGHDR, CDR2 SFDVKD. As DNA, the CDR3 is TGTGCCACCAGTACCACCCGGGACAGTGGCCAGCCCCAGCATTTT. Protein sequence: CATSTTRDSGQPQHF.

In its sample, this clone was seen a few times. The chain uses TRBV27 and TRBJ1-2; D not resolved. This CDR3 region has 13 residues. CDR1 and CDR2 from the germline V gene are MNHEY and SMNVEV (reference sequence). Trimming pared 4 bases from V and 1 base from J, leaving 7 bases between. CDR3 bases: TGTGCCAGCAGTTCCGGGAATAACTATGGCTACACCTTC. Translation gives CASSSGNNYGYTF.

J is TRBJ2-5 and V is TRBV7-8, with no clear D. V shed 5 bases and J shed 7 bases, with 17 bases lying between them. Germline assignment: CDR1 SGHVS and CDR2 FQNEAQ. CDR3 length: 14 amino acids. CDR3 in amino acids: CASSQNRVEWTQYF. The CDR3 DNA sequence: TGTGCCAGCAGCCAAAACCGGGTAGAATGGACCCAGTACTTC. The variable domain in full, completed from reference TRBV7-8 and TRBJ2-5, reads GAGVSQSPRYKVAKRGQDVALRCDPISGHVSLFWYQQALGQGPEFLTYFQNEAQLDKSGLPSDRFFAERPEGSVSTLKIQRTQQEDSAVYLCASSQNRVEWTQYFGPGTRLLVL.

The genes are TRBV7-9 and TRBJ1-4; 8 nucleotides agree with TRBD1. The V gene's germline CDR1 is SEHNR and CDR2 FQNEAQ (reference sequence). There are 16 residues in the CDR3. V lost 5 bases, J lost 8 bases, and 13 bases stayed unmatched. CDR3 sequence: CASSVSDRARIEKLFF. CDR3 nucleotide sequence: TGTGCCAGCAGCGTATCGGACAGGGCAAGGATCGAAAAACTGTTTTTT.

This chain connects TRBV6-6 to TRBJ1-2, with D tentatively TRBD1 (5 bases). The ends were cut back, 2 bases at V and 5 bases at J, with 15 bases in the middle. Germline CDR1 MNHNY, CDR2 SVGAGI (reference sequence). The CDR3 is 15 residues long. This CDR3 is CASSYGGTQKYGYTF. CDR3 bases: TGTGCCAGCAGTTACGGCGGGACCCAAAAATATGGCTACACCTTC.

V usage is TRBV7-2 and J usage is TRBJ1-4, with D hard to call. This CDR3 has 15 residues. V lost 1 base and J lost 5, with 11 bases in between. CDR1 and CDR2 (germline): SGHTA, FQGNSA. For the CDR3, the DNA is TGTGCCAGCAGCTTAGTGTCACGAGGGAATGAAAAACTGTTTTTT. It encodes CASSLVSRGNEKLFF. Drawing the rest from reference TRBV7-2 and TRBJ1-4, the complete variable domain is GAGVSQSPSNKVTEKGKDVELRCDPISGHTALYWYRQSLGQGLEFLIYFQGNSAPDKSGLPSDRFSAERTGGSVSTLTIQRTQQEDSAVYLCASSLVSRGNEKLFFGSGTQLSVL.

The V and J genes are TRBV10-3 and TRBJ2-3, with D perhaps matching TRBD1 (5 bases). Trimming cost V 6 bases and J 2 bases, with 12 bases left between them. CDR1 is ENHRY and CDR2 is SYGVKD in the germline V gene. The CDR3 is made up of 14 amino acids. The CDR3 loop reads CAIRPRGNTDTQYF. CDR3 coding DNA: TGTGCCATCAGACCTAGGGGAAACACAGATACGCAGTATTTT.

V is TRBV5-6 and J is TRBJ2-2, with D possibly being TRBD1 (5 bases). The CDR3 spans 14 residues. V was cut by 1 base and J by 7 bases, with 11 bases left in between. Looked up from germline, CDR1 is SGHDT and CDR2 is YYEEEE. CDR3 coding DNA: TGTGCCAGCAGCTTGCAACAGGCTAACGGGGAGCTGTTTTTT. It codes for CASSLQQANGELFF.

V gene TRBV1 combines with J gene TRBJ2-7; the table's D call TRBD1 went unverified against the DNA. TRBV1 represents a pseudogene. The CDR3 length is 14 residues. The CDR3: CTSSPQGAPYEQYF. The CDR3 DNA reads TGCACCAGCAGCCCTCAGGGGGCCCCCTACGAGCAGTACTTC.

V gene TRBV9 combines with J gene TRBJ2-1; 7 bases are a match to TRBD2. The CDR3 has 14 amino acids. J was trimmed by 4 bases and V by 3 bases; bases with no gene match: 4. Looked up from germline, CDR1 is SGDLS and CDR2 is YYNGEE. This CDR3 is CASSDGTTYNEQFF. CDR3 DNA sequence: TGTGCCAGCAGCGACGGGACTACGTACAATGAGCAGTTCTTC.

Here the CDR3 reads CATSRPGQGDTYGYTF. As DNA, the CDR3 is TGTGCCACCAGCAGACCTGGACAGGGAGATACCTATGGCTACACCTTC. The chain uses TRBV15 and TRBJ1-2, with 8 bases matching TRBD1. Germline V lookup: CDR1 LNHNV, CDR2 YYDKDF (reference sequence). V trimming: 2 bases; J trimming: 4 bases; junction bases outside the gene matches: 9. The CDR3 extends over 16 amino acids.

The genes are TRBV5-6 and TRBJ1-1; D is ambiguous. This CDR3 has 13 amino acids. CDR1 and CDR2 from the germline V gene are SGHDT and YYEEEE. V lost 4 bases to trimming and J lost 1 base, with 8 bases between them. The CDR3 DNA follows: TGTGCCAGCAGCGTACTAGAGAACACTGAAGCTTTCTTT. This encodes CASSVLENTEAFF.

This clone appeared once. V is TRBV7-8 and J is TRBJ1-5, with TRBD1 as a possible D gene (5 bases). CDR1 and CDR2 (germline): SGHVS, FQNEAQ. This CDR3 has 15 residues. Between the trimmed V and J ends, which lost 1 base and 6 bases, there was a span of 13 bases. As DNA, the CDR3 is TGTGCCAGCAGCTTAGTCAACTGGGGCGGTCAGCCCCAGCATTTT. Protein product: CASSLVNWGGQPQHF.

The V and J genes are TRBV5-5 and TRBJ2-3; TRBD1 agrees at 9 bases. Losses at the gene ends were 3 bases for V and 2 bases for J; bases not matched to a gene: 4. The CDR3 runs to 15 residues. CDR1 and CDR2 from the germline V gene are SGHKS and YYEKEE (reference sequence). The CDR3 reads CASSYRDRVTDTQYF. In nucleotides, the CDR3 is TGTGCCAGCAGCTACCGGGACAGGGTCACAGATACGCAGTATTTT.

This clone has a handful of counts. At the DNA level, this CDR3 is encoded by other sequences in the same sample as well. The V gene is TRBV19, the J gene TRBJ1-4; 10 bases agree with TRBD1. The germline gives CDR1 LNHDA, CDR2 SQIVND (reference sequence). The CDR3 spans 14 residues. V lost 5 bases to trimming and J lost 7 bases; unmatched junction nucleotides: 4. This CDR3 reads CASSPGQGSEKLFF. The CDR3 region has the DNA TGTGCCAGTAGTCCGGGACAGGGGAGTGAAAAACTGTTTTTT. The full variable domain, with the rest looked up from reference TRBV19 and TRBJ1-4, is DGGITQSPKYLFRKEGQNVTLSCEQNLNHDAMYWYRQDPGQGLRLIYYSQIVNDFQKGDIAEGYSVSREKKESFPLTVTSAQKNPTAFYLCASSPGQGSEKLFFGSGTQLSVL.

This rearrangement joins TRBV10-3 to TRBJ2-2, with a tentative D call TRBD2 (5 bases). The germline V gene encodes CDR1 ENHRY and CDR2 SYGVKD. V was trimmed by 3 bases and J by 6 bases, leaving 5 bases between them. The CDR3 extends over 12 amino acids. In DNA form, the CDR3 reads TGTGCCATCAGTGACGGGGCCGGGGAGCTGTTTTTT. Its translation: CAISDGAGELFF.

As regards this clone: The sample contains more than one DNA sequence encoding this CDR3. V usage is TRBV18 and J usage is TRBJ2-5, with a tentative D call TRBD2 (5 bases). This CDR3 comprises 14 residues. The germline V gene has CDR1 KGHSH and CDR2 LQKENI. V was trimmed by 6 bases and J by 2 bases, leaving 13 bases between them. The CDR3 region has the DNA TGTGCCAGCTCCCTTAATCGAGGGCAAGAGACCCAGTACTTC. This translates into CASSLNRGQETQYF.

The chain combines TRBV6-5 with TRBJ2-5; D uncertain. CDR1 is MNHEY and CDR2 is SVGAGI in the germline V gene. The CDR3 spans 15 residues. V shed 11 bases and J shed 1 base, with 20 bases lying between them. The CDR3 coding sequence is TGTGCCTCTCTCCGTATGCTGGCGGTCCAAGAGACCCAGTACTTC. As protein: CASLRMLAVQETQYF.

This clone was picked up one time. This chain uses TRBV30 with TRBJ2-7, with no clear D. The germline V and J ends were trimmed by 6 bases and 6 bases, with 24 bases remaining between them. The germline V gene encodes CDR1 GTSNPN and CDR2 SVGIG (reference sequence). The CDR3 loop spans 15 amino acids. The DNA for the CDR3 is TGTGCCTGCTCCGAGGAGACGTCGACTCTCGGCGAGCAGTACTTC. This encodes CACSEETSTLGEQYF.

The V and J genes are TRBV7-2 and TRBJ1-2, with D uncertain. The ends were cut back, 5 bases at V and 3 bases at J, with 4 bases in the middle. Per germline, CDR1 SGHTA and CDR2 FQGNSA. This CDR3 comprises 11 residues. DNA of the CDR3: TGTGCCAGCAGCGTCGACTATGGCTACACCTTC. It yields the protein CASSVDYGYTF.

The rearrangement joins TRBV7-9 to TRBJ2-7, with D perhaps TRBD1 (6 bases). Deletions cut 5 bases from V and 2 bases from J, with 10 bases between. Germline values: CDR1 SEHNR, CDR2 FQNEAQ (reference sequence). The CDR3 totals 13 residues. The CDR3 reads CASSRGQTYEQYF. CDR3 nucleotide sequence: TGTGCCAGCAGCCGCGGACAGACCTACGAGCAGTACTTC.

The chain links TRBV3-1 (or the pseudogene TRBV3-2) to TRBJ2-1; D ambiguous. Germline CDR1 is LGHDT and CDR2 is YNNKEL (reference sequence). The CDR3 extends over 16 amino acids. V gave up 1 base and J gave up 6 bases, with 16 bases separating them. CDR3 bases: TGTGCCAGCAGCCAAGGACATTCTAACTTTCCCAATGAGCAGTTCTTC. Translating gives CASSQGHSNFPNEQFF.

This clone was seen a few times. The chain combines TRBV5-1 with TRBJ1-3; possible D gene TRBD1, 5 bases. Trimming stripped 4 bases from V and 0 bases from J, with 11 bases between. The CDR3 covers 15 residues. The V gene's germline CDR1 is SGHRS and CDR2 YFSETQ. As DNA, the CDR3 is TGCGCCAGCAGCCCGCCAGGGTACTCTGGAAACACCATATATTTT. It codes for CASSPPGYSGNTIYF.

The chain combines TRBV5-4 with TRBJ2-2, with D tentatively TRBD2 (6 bases). Trimming left V 5 bases short and J 1 base short, with 12 bases between. The CDR3 runs to 15 residues. Germline CDR1 SGHNT, CDR2 YYREEE (reference sequence). CDR3 sequence (DNA): TGTGCCAGCAGACTCGGGACTTTGAACACCGGGGAGCTGTTTTTT. This encodes CASRLGTLNTGELFF.